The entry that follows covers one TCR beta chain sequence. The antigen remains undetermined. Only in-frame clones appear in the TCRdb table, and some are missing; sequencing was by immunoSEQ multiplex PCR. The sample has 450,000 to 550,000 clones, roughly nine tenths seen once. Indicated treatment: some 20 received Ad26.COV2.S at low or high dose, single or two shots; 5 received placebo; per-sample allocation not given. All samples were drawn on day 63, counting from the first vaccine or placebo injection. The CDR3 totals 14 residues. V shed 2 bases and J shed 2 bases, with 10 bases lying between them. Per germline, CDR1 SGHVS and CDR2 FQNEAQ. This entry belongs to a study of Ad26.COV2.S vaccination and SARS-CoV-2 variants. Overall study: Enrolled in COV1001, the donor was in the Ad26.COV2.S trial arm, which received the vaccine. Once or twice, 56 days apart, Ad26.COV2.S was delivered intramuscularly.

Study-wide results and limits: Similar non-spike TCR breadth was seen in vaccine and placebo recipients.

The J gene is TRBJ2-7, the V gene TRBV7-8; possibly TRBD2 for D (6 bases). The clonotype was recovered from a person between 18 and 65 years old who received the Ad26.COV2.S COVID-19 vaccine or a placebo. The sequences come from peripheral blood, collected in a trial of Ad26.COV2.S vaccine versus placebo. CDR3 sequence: CASSLRDSPYEQYF. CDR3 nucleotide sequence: TGTGCCAGCAGCTTAAGGGACTCTCCCTACGAGCAGTACTTC.